The clone carrying this T cell receptor (beta chain) was observed a few times. Antigen specificity is unknown. This sample was taken from a study of identical twins. Study results and caveats: Researchers caution that invariant MAIT and iNKT cells could partly confound zero-insertion analyses. Abundant beta clonotypes from cord blood had fewer insertions, unlike memory repertoires, which showed none. Alpha sequences out of frame and shared by twins had excess low generation probability. Among monozygotic twins, out-of-frame TCR alpha sharing exceeded what models predicted.

CDR3 length equals 14 residues. From germline, CDR1 is ENHRY and CDR2 SYGVKD. J gave up 3 bases and V 5 bases, and 5 bases lay outside the gene matches. TCRdb re-analysed the 5' RACE reads in MiXCR, keeping a single row per CDR3 protein. Of about 210,000 distinct CDR3 sequences listed, around a tenth are singletons. Sequencing input: memory (CD45RO+) T cells sorted from blood. The clonotype originates from a woman aged 18-29 years in good health. V and J are TRBV10-3 and TRBJ2-5; 8 nucleotides match TRBD1. CDR3 sequence (DNA): TGTGCCATCAGTCCCTCGACAGGGGAAGAGACCCAGTACTTC. Translating it yields CAISPSTGEETQYF.